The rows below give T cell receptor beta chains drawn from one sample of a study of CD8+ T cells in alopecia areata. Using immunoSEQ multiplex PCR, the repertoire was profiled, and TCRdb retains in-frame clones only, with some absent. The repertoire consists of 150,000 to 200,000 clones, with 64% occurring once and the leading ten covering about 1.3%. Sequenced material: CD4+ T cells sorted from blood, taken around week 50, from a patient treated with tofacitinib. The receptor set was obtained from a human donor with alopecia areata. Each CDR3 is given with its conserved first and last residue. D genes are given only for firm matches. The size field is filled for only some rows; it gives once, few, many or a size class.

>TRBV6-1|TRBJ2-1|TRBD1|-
CASRVQGAGEQFF
TGTGCCAGCAGGGTACAGGGGGCGGGTGAGCAGTTCTTC
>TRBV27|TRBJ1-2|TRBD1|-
CASSFLGTVGGYTF
TGTGCCAGCAGTTTTTTGGGGACAGTGGGTGGCTACACCTTC
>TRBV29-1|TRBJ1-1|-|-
CSVGQQARGEAFF
TGCAGCGTTGGACAACAGGCGAGGGGTGAAGCTTTCTTT
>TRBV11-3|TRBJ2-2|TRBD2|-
CASSLRAGGVAGELFF
TGTGCCAGCAGCTTACGAGCCGGGGGGGTCGCCGGGGAGCTGTTTTTT
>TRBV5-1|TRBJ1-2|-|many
CASSQGGGYGYTF
TGCGCCAGCAGCCAAGGAGGGGGCTATGGCTACACCTTC
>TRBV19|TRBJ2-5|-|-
CASSMQGRETQYF
TGTGCCAGTAGTATGCAGGGAAGAGAGACCCAGTACTTC
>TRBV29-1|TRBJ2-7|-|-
CSVTGSRYEQYF
TGCAGCGTGACAGGCAGCCGCTACGAGCAGTACTTC
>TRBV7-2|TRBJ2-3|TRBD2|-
CASSVGLASSTDTQYF
TGTGCCAGCAGCGTGGGACTAGCGAGCAGCACAGATACGCAGTATTTT
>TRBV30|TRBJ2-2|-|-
CAWRWGANTGELFF
TGTGCCTGGAGGTGGGGAGCGAACACCGGGGAGCTGTTTTTT
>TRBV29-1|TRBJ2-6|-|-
CSAISSGANVLTF
TGCAGCGCAATATCTTCTGGGGCCAACGTCCTGACTTTC
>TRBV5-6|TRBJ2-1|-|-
CASSLYSVEQFF
TGTGCCAGCAGCTTGTATAGCGTTGAGCAGTTCTTC
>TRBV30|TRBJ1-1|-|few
CAWSQGGTGAFF
TGTGCCTGGAGTCAAGGAGGGACGGGAGCTTTCTTT
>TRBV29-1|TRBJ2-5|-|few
CSVMWGSHEETQYF
TGCAGCGTCATGTGGGGCAGTCACGAAGAGACCCAGTACTTC
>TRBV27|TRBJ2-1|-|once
CASSFRLSPGDEQFF
TGTGCCAGCAGTTTTAGACTCAGCCCCGGGGATGAGCAGTTCTTC
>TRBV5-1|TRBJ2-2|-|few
CASSLNTGELFF
TGCGCCAGCAGCTTGAACACCGGGGAGCTGTTTTTT
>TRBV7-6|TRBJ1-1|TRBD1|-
CDWDRKAFF
TGTGACTGGGACAGGAAAGCTTTCTTT
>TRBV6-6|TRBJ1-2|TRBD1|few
CASSETGNGYTF
TGTGCCAGCAGCGAGACAGGGAATGGCTACACCTTC
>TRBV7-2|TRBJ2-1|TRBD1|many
CASSSGQGVDEQFF
TGTGCCAGCAGCTCCGGACAGGGTGTCGATGAGCAGTTCTTC
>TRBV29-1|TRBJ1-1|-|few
CSVRGRLNTEAFF
TGCAGCGTCCGAGGGAGACTGAACACTGAAGCTTTCTTT
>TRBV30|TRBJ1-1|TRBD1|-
CAWSTGTGFGMTFF
TGTGCCTGGAGTACCGGGACAGGGTTTGGGATGACTTTCTTT
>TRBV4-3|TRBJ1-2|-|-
CASSQDQDSYGYTF
TGCGCCAGCAGCCAAGATCAGGACTCCTATGGCTACACCTTC
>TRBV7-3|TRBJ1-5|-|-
CASSLKGCRINQPQHF
TGTGCCAGCAGCTTAAAGGGCTGCCGGATCAATCAGCCCCAGCATTTT
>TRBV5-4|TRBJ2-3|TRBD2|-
CASSPGGGPSTDTQYF
TGTGCCAGCAGCCCCGGCGGGGGGCCTAGCACAGATACGCAGTATTTT
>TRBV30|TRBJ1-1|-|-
CAWSIGGEAFF
TGTGCCTGGAGTATCGGTGGTGAAGCTTTCTTT
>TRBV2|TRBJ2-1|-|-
CASQGRGSHEQFF
TGTGCCAGCCAGGGGAGGGGGTCGCATGAGCAGTTCTTC
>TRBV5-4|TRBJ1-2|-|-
CASSYRMVGGGYGYTF
TGTGCCAGCAGCTATCGAATGGTCGGCGGGGGATATGGCTACACCTTC
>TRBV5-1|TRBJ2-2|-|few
CASSQTGNTGELFF
TGCGCCAGCAGCCAGACAGGGAACACCGGGGAGCTGTTTTTT
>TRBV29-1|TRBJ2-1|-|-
CSVVSGQGSLQFF
TGCAGCGTTGTCAGCGGTCAGGGGTCTCTGCAGTTCTTC